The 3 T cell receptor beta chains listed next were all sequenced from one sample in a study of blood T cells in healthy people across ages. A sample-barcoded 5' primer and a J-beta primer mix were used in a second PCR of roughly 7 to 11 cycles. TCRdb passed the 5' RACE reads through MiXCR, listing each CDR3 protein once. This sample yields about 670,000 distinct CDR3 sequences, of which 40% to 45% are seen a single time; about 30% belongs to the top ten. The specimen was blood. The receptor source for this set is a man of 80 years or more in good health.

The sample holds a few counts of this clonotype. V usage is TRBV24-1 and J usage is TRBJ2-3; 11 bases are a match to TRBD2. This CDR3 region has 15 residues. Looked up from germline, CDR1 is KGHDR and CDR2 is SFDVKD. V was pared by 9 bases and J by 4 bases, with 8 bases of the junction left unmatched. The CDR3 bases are TGTGCCACCGGCCCTAGCGGGAGGTGGCCAGATACGCAGTATTTT. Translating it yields CATGPSGRWPDTQYF.

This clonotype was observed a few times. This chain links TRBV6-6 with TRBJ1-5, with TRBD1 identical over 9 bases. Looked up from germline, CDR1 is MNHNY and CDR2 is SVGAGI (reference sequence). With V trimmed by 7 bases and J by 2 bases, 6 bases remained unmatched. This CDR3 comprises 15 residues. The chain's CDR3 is CASTRQGVGNQPQHF. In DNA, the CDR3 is TGTGCCAGCACCAGACAGGGGGTGGGCAATCAGCCCCAGCATTTT.

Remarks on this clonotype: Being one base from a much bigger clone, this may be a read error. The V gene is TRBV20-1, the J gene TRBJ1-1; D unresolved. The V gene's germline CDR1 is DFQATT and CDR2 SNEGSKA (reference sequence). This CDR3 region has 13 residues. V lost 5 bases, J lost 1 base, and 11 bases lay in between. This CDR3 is CSAGLGRNTEAFF. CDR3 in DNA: TGCAGTGCTGGGCTGGGGAGGAACACTGAAGCTTTCTTT.